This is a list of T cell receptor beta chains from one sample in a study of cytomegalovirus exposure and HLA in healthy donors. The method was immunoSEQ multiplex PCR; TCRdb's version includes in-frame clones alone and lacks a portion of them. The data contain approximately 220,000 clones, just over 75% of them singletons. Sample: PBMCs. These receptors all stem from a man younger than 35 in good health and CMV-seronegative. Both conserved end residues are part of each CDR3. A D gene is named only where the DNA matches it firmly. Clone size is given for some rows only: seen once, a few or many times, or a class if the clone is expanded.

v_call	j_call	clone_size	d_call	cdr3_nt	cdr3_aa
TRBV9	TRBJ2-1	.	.	TGTGCCAGCAGCGTAGCCGGGAGCGGTAGCCCGGTCTACAATGAGCAGTTCTTC	CASSVAGSGSPVYNEQFF
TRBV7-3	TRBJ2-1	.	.	TGTGCCAGCAGCAAGCAACAGGGTAATGAGCAGTTCTTC	CASSKQQGNEQFF
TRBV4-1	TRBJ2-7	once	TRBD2	TGCGCCAGCAGCCAAATCCTAGCGGGAGGGCGCGAGCAGTACTTC	CASSQILAGGREQYF
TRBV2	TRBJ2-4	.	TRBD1	TGTGCCAGTGACAGGGGAAACATTCAGTACTTC	CASDRGNIQYF
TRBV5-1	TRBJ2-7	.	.	TGCGCCAGCAGCTTGGGCGGGACGGAGCTCTACGAGCAGTACTTC	CASSLGGTELYEQYF
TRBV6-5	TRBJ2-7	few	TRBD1	TGTGCCAGCAGGACAGGGGCGACCTCCTACGAGCAGTACTTC	CASRTGATSYEQYF
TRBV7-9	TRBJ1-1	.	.	TGTGCCAGCAGCTTATCCGGGGGGAACACTGAAGCTTTCTTT	CASSLSGGNTEAFF
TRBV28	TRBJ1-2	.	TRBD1	TGTGCCAGCAGTTTGTCGGGACAGGACAGGGACTATGGCTACACCTTC	CASSLSGQDRDYGYTF
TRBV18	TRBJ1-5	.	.	TGTGCCAGCTCACCAATTTCAGGGTTTCAGCCCCAGCATTTT	CASSPISGFQPQHF
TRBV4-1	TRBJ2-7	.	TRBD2	TGCGCCAGCAGCCAGGAGGGGCCAGCGGGAGGGCCGTCCTACGAGCAGTACTTC	CASSQEGPAGGPSYEQYF